This T cell receptor (beta chain) is drawn from a study of cytomegalovirus exposure and HLA in healthy donors. On this clone: Its antigen is not known.

Whole-study findings and limits: Data from an earlier analysis indicated that most TCR beta V segments were productive either about 87% or about 30% of the time. Reports indicated that the classifier achieved high specificity and sensitivity in diagnosing cytomegalovirus status.

PCR primers comprised 60 Vbeta and 13 Jbeta primers. Generated by immunoSEQ multiplex PCR, the TCRdb table keeps only in-frame clones and is missing some. This table lists roughly 110,000 clones. The CDR3 runs 15 residues. CDR1 is MGHRA and CDR2 is YSYEKL in the germline V gene. The ends lost 3 bases at V and 2 bases at J; junction bases unmatched: 5. The source of this sequence is a man in his forties in good health and CMV-seropositive. The chain has TRBV4-1 and TRBJ1-1; TRBD1 matches at 8 bases. The sample consisted of PBMCs. The chain's CDR3 is CASSQKTGVNTEAFF. CDR3 coding DNA: TGCGCCAGCAGCCAGAAGACAGGGGTTAACACTGAAGCTTTCTTT.